The TCR beta chain described here comes from a study of T cells in narcolepsy. Study at large: Patients with NT1 or NT2 and healthy control donors were enrolled.

Measured with immunoSEQ multiplex PCR; TCRdb has only the in-frame clones, and not every one. The sample lists about 41,000 clones; roughly 88% were seen once. There are 15 residues in the CDR3. V was pared by 0 bases and J by 2 bases, with 8 bases between. CDR1 SEHNR and CDR2 FQNEAQ come from the germline V gene (reference sequence). This clone was counted a few times. The gene calls are TRBV7-9 and TRBJ2-1, with D possibly being TRBD2 (5 bases). The specimen was CD45RA- memory CD4+ T cells from PBMCs. This receptor was obtained from a human donor with narcolepsy. In nucleotides, the CDR3 is TGTGCCAGCAGCTTAGCCAGCGGAGCCTACAATGAGCAGTTCTTC. As protein: CASSLASGAYNEQFF. The whole variable domain, remainder taken from reference TRBV7-9 and TRBJ2-1, is DTGVSQNPRHKITKRGQNVTFRCDPISEHNRLYWYRQTLGQGPEFLTYFQNEAQLEKSRLLSDRFSAERPKGSFSTLEIQRTEQGDSAMYLCASSLASGAYNEQFFGPGTRLTVL.